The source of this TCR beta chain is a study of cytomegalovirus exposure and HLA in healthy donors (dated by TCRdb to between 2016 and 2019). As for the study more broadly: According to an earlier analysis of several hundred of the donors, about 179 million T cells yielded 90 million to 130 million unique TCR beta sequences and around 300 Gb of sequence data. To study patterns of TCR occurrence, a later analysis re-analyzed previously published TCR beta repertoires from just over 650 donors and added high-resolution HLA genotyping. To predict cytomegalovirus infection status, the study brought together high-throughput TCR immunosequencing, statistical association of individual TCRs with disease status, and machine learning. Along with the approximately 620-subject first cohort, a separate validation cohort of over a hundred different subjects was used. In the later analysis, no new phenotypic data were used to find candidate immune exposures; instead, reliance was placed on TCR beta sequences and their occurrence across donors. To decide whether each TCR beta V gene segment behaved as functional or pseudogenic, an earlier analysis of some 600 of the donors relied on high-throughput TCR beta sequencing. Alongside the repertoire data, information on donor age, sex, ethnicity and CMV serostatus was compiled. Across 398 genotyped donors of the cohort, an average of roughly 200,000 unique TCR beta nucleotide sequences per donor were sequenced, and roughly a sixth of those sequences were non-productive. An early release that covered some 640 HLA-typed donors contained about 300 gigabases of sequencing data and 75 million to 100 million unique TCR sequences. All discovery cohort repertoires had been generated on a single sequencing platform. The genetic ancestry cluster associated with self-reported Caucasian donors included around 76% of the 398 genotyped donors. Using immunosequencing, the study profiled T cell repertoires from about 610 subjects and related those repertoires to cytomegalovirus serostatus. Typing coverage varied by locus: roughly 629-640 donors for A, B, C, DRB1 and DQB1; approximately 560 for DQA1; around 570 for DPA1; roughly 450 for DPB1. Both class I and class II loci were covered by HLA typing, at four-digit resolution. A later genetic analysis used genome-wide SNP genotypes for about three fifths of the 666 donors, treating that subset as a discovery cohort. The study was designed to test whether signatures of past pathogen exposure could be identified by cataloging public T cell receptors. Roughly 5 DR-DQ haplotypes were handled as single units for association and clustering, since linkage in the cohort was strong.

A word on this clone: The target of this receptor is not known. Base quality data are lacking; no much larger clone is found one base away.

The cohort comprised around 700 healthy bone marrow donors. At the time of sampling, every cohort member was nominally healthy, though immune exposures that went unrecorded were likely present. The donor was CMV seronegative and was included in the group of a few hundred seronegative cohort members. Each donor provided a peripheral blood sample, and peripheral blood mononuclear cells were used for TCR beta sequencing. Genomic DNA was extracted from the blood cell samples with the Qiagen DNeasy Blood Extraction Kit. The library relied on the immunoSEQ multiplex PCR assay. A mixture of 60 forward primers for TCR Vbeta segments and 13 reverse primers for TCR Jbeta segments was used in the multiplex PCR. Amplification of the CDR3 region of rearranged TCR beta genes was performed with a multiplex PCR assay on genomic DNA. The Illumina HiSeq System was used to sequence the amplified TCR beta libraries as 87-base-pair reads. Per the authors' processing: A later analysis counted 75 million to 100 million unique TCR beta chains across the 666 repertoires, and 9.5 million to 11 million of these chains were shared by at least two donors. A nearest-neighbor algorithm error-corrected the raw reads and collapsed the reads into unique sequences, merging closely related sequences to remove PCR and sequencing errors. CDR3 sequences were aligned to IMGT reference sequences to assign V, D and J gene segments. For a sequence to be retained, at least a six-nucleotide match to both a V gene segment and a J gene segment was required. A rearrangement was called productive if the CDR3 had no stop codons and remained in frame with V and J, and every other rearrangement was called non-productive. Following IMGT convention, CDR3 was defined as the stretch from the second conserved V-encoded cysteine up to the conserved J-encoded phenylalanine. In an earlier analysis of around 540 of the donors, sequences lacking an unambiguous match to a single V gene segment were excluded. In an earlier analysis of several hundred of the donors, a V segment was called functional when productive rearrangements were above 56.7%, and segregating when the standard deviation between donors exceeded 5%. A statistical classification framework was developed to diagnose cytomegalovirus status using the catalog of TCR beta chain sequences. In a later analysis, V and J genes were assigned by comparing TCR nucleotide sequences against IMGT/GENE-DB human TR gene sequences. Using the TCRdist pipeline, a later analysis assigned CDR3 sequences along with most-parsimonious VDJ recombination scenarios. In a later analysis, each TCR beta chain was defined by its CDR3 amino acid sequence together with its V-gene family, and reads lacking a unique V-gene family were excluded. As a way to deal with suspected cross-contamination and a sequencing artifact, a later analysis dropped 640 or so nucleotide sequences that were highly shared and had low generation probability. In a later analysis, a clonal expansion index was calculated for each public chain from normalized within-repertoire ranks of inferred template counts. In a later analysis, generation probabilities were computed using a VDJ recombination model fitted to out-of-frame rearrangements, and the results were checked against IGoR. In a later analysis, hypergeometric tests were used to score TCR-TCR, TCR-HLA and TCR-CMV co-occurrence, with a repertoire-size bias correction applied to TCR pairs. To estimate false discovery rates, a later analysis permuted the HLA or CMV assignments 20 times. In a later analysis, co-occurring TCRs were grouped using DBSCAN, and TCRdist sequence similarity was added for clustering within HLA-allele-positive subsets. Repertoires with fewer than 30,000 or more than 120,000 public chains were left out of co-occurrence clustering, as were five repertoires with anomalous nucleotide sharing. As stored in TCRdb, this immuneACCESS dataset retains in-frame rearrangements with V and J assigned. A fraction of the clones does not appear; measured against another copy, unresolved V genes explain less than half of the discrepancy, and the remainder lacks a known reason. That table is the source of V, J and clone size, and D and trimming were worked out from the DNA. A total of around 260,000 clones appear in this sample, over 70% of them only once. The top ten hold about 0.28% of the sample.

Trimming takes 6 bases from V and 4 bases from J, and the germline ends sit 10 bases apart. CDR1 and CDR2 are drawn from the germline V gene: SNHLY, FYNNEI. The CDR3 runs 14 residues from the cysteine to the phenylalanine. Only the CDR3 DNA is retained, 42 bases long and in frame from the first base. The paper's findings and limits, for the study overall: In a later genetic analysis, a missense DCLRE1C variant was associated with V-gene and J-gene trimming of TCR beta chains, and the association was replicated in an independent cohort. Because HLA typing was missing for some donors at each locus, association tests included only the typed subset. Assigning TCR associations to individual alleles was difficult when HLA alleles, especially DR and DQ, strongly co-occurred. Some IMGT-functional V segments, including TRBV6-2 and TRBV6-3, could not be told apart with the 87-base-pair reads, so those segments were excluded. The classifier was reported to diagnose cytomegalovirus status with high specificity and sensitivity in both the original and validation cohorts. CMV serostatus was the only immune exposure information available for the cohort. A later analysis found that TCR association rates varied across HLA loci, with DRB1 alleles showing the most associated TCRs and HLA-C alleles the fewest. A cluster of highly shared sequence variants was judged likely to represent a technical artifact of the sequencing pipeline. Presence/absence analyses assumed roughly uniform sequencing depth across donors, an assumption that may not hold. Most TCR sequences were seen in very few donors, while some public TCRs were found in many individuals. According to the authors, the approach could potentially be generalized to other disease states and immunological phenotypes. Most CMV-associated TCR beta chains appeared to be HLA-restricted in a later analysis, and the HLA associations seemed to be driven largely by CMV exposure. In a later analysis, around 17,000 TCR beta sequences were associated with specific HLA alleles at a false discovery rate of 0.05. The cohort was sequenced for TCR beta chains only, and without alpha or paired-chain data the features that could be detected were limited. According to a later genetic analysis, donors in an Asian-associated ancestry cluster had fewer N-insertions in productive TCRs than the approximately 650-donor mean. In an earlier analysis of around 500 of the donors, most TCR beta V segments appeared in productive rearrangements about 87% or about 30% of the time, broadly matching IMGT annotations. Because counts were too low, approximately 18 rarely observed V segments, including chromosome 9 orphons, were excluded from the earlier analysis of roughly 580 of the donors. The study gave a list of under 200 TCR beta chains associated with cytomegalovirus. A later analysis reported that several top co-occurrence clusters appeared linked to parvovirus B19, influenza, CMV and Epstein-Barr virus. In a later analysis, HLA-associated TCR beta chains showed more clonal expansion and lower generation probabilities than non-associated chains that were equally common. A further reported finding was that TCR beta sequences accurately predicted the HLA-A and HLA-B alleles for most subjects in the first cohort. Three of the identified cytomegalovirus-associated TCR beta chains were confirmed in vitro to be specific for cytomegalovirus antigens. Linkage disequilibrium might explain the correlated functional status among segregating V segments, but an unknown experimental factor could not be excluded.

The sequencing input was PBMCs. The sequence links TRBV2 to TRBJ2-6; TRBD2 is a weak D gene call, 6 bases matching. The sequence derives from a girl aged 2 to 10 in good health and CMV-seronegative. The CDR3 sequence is CASRGTSGANVLTF. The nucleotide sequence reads TGTGCCAGCAGAGGGACTTCCGGGGCCAACGTCCTGACTTTC.